The clone carrying this T cell receptor (beta chain) was counted many times. Its antigen is not known. The sample belongs to a study of T cell repertoires in cytomegalovirus infection. Looking at the study overall: An indication of both CMV infection and matching HLA type came from public TCR beta signatures.

Broader study findings: What dominated the ex vivo response were HLA-C-restricted CMV-specific TCR beta clonotypes.

TCRdb re-called the reads with MiXCR, one entry per CDR3 protein. The sample comprises about 110,000 distinct CDR3 sequences, around 31% of which are singletons, and about three quarters rests with the top ten. With 5 bases removed from V and 4 bases from J, the gap between germline ends came to 8 bases. Germline V gives CDR1 SGHVS, CDR2 FQNEAQ. This CDR3 is built from 12 residues. The chain uses TRBV7-8 and TRBJ1-2, with D hard to call. The sequencing used CD8+ T cells from cultured PBMCs, collected from culture after CMV antigen stimulation. The TCR comes from a human donor in good health (CMV status not recorded). Some clones in this sample may be carry-over from other donors' samples. CDR3 sequence reads: CASSADTYGYTF. Here the CDR3 DNA reads TGTGCCAGCAGCGCCGACACCTATGGCTACACCTTC.